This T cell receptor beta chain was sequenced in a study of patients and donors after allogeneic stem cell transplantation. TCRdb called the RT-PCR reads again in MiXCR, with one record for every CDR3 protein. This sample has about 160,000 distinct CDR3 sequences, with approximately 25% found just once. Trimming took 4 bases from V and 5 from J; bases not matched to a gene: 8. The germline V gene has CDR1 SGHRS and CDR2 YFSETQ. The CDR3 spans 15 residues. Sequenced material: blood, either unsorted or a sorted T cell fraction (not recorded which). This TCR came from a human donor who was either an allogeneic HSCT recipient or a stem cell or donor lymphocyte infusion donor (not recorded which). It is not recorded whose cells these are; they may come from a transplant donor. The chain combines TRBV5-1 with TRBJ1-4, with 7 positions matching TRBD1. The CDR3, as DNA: TGCGCCAGCAGCCCCCGGGACAGCCTGAATGAAAAACTGTTTTTT. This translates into CASSPRDSLNEKLFF.